Listed below are T cell receptor beta chains from one sample, sequenced in a study of response to subunit inactivated influenza vaccine. Each CDR3 protein is one row after TCRdb ran MiXCR on the RT-PCR reads. The sample shows more than 150,000 distinct CDR3 sequences, about a tenth of them seen only once. Sequenced material: non-naive T cells sorted from PBMCs, taken on the day of vaccination. These TCRs come from a man aged 45-65 years who received an inactivated influenza vaccine. The conserved cysteine and the conserved F or W are not part of the CDR3 here.

CDR3 length	J gene	V gene	CDR3 protein
14	TRBJ2-3	TRBV20-1	SARTPSRGATDTQY
12	TRBJ1-1	TRBV20-1	SARMGAMNTEAF
12	TRBJ2-3	TRBV20-1	SASTRGSMFTQY
9	TRBJ1-2	TRBV25-1	ASSDLHGYT
8	TRBJ2-7	TRBV20-1	SAYNYEQY
14	TRBJ2-2	TRBV15	ATSRRTSRNTGELF
12	TRBJ2-7	TRBV12-3/TRBV12-4	ASSLAGAWQEQY
14	TRBJ2-1	TRBV7-3	ASSPQGGVGYNEQF
11	TRBJ2-1	TRBV2	ASTLDSDNEQF
14	TRBJ1-1	TRBV20-1	SARDGGRAQNTEAF
14	TRBJ2-1	TRBV11-2	ASSLAGTGFSNEQF
11	TRBJ2-1	TRBV20-1	SVRTGARIEQF
16	TRBJ2-1	TRBV11-2	ASSQPLGGSWGYNEQF
12	TRBJ1-4	TRBV5-1	ASSADSNNEKLF
13	TRBJ2-7	TRBV5-6	ASSSDRGRNKEQY
12	TRBJ1-2	TRBV11-2	ASSLDDSWDTPT
13	TRBJ2-7	TRBV5-1	ASSVGPGNSYEQY
12	TRBJ1-1	TRBV3-1	ASSQGAGPTEAF
10	TRBJ1-1	TRBV6-5	ASSGGDSEAF
16	TRBJ2-6	TRBV9	ASSPRGTGDSGANVLT
14	TRBJ2-6	TRBV7-2	ASSLGQPTGANVLT
11	TRBJ1-1	TRBV7-2	ASSLSGNTEAF
13	TRBJ2-3	TRBV7-2	ASTLRDPGPDTQY
11	TRBJ2-2	TRBV28	ATGLAGPGELF
11	TRBJ2-7	TRBV6-1	ASRTSGSYEQY
13	TRBJ1-5	TRBV15	ATSRDGSEDQPQH
11	TRBJ2-1	TRBV6-1	ASSDAEVNEQF
13	TRBJ2-5	TRBV5-8	ASSLGLAEQETQY
10	TRBJ1-2	TRBV7-9	ASSLANWIWT
12	TRBJ2-1	TRBV12-3/TRBV12-4	ASSLPQGNNEQF
13	TRBJ1-1	TRBV7-2	ASSPVTGGRTEAF
15	TRBJ2-2	TRBV9	ASSVGTSGRSTGELF
14	TRBJ1-6	TRBV6-2/TRBV6-3	ASSYSPRTYNSPLH